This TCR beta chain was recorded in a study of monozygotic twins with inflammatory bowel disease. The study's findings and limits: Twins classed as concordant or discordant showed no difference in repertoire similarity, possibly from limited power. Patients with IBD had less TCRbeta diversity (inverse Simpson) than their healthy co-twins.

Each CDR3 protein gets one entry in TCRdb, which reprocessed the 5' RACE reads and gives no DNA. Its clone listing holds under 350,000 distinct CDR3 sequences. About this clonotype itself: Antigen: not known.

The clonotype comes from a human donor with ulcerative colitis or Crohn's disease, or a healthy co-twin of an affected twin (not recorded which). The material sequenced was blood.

The CDR3 sequence is CASSLAAGEAQPQHF. The chain combines TRBV7-9 with TRBJ1-5; as DNA is missing, the TRBD1 call by TCRdb cannot be tested. The CDR3 sequence is 15 residues long. Looked up from germline, CDR1 is SEHNR and CDR2 is FQNEAQ (reference sequence).